The 27 T cell receptor beta chains reported below all come from one sample, sequenced in a study of monozygotic twins with inflammatory bowel disease. TCRdb re-called the 5' RACE reads; every CDR3 protein appears as one record, without DNA. This sample lists 300,000 to 400,000 distinct CDR3 sequences; its ten largest clones have approximately 2.4%. What was sequenced was blood. The receptors stem from a human donor with ulcerative colitis or Crohn's disease, or a healthy co-twin of an affected twin (not recorded which).

The J gene is TRBJ2-7, the V gene TRBV3-1; TCRdb's D call of TRBD1 is untestable without DNA. The V gene's germline CDR1 is LGHDT and CDR2 YNNKEL (reference sequence). CDR3 length: 19 amino acids. CDR3 protein: CASTFLGTGASALTYEQYF.

This chain links TRBV20-1 with TRBJ2-2; TCRdb indicates TRBD1, and absent DNA this call remains unverified. The CDR3 totals 15 residues. From germline, CDR1 is DFQATT and CDR2 SNEGSKA (reference sequence). The CDR3 sequence: CSVTGGVDGAGELFF.

The V call is TRBV19, the J call TRBJ1-5; the TRBD1 assignment by TCRdb is unverifiable without DNA. The CDR3 covers 16 residues. Per the germline V gene, CDR1 is LNHDA and CDR2 is SQIVND (reference sequence). CDR3 region: CASSLGQARPDQPQHF. Looking up the rest from reference TRBV19 and TRBJ1-5 gives the full variable domain: DGGITQSPKYLFRKEGQNVTLSCEQNLNHDAMYWYRQDPGQGLRLIYYSQIVNDFQKGDIAEGYSVSREKKESFPLTVTSAQKNPTAFYLCASSLGQARPDQPQHFGDGTRLSIL.

V and J are TRBV6-4 and TRBJ1-1; TCRdb's assignment of TRBD1 cannot be checked, as there is no DNA. The CDR3 sequence is 15 residues long. CDR1 and CDR2 (germline): MRHNA, SNTAGT. The CDR3 region is CASSDLGHGDTEAFF.

This rearrangement joins TRBV29-1 to TRBJ1-1; TCRdb outputs TRBD1, but without DNA this stays unchecked. This CDR3 is 12 amino acids long. Germline CDR1 and CDR2: SQVTM and ANQGSEA. The CDR3 protein is CSGGTGNTEAFF.

The CDR3 sequence: CASSSGGNQETQYF. The chain uses TRBV6-6 and TRBJ2-5; with no DNA, the TCRdb D assignment of TRBD1 cannot be verified. This CDR3 is 14 amino acids long. Per the germline V gene, CDR1 is MNHNY and CDR2 is SVGAGI (reference sequence).

The V gene is TRBV12-3 or TRBV12-4, the J gene TRBJ2-3; TCRdb picks TRBD1, but there is no DNA to check that call. This CDR3 contains 15 residues. The CDR3 reads CASTQGDPYTDTQYF.

J is TRBJ2-1 and V is TRBV12-3 or TRBV12-4; absent DNA, TCRdb's TRBD1 call cannot be checked. The CDR3 is 17 amino acids. CDR3 loop: CASSSRQGVPSYNEQFF.

The gene calls are TRBV7-2 and TRBJ2-5; TCRdb names TRBD1, which stays unverified in the absence of DNA. The CDR3 totals 14 residues. Germline V gene lookup returns CDR1 SGHTA and CDR2 FQGNSA. CDR3 loop: CASSLGGVGETQYF.

The chain is built from TRBV5-6 and TRBJ1-5. The CDR3 is 13 residues long. CDR1 is SGHDT and CDR2 is YYEEEE in the germline V gene. The chain's CDR3 is CASSFYADQPQHF.

V and J are TRBV4-1 and TRBJ2-5; TCRdb's D call, TRBD1, is unchecked because there is no DNA. There are 14 residues in the CDR3. The germline gives CDR1 MGHRA, CDR2 YSYEKL. CDR3 region: CASARGDTQETQYF.

This rearrangement joins TRBV7-9 to TRBJ1-2; the TRBD1 assignment by TCRdb is unverifiable without DNA. The CDR3 totals 15 residues. The germline gives CDR1 SEHNR, CDR2 FQNEAQ (reference sequence). The CDR3 region is CASSFGFGTAYGYTF.

The J gene is TRBJ2-7, the V gene TRBV20-1. Germline V CDR1 and CDR2: DFQATT, SNEGSKA (reference sequence). This CDR3 has 13 amino acids. This CDR3 is CSVHVTNSYEQYF.

The chain has TRBV4-3 and TRBJ1-5; TCRdb returns TRBD1, unconfirmable since there is no DNA. Germline CDR1 reads LGHNA; CDR2 reads YSLEER. The CDR3 extends over 14 amino acids. CDR3 region: CASSRVRADQPQHF.

The chain joins TRBV28 to TRBJ2-3; as DNA is missing, the TRBD2 call by TCRdb cannot be tested. The germline V gene has CDR1 MDHEN and CDR2 SYDVKM. The CDR3 length is 12 residues. CDR3 residues: CASRGTPDTQYF.

The V gene is TRBV15, the J gene TRBJ2-5; the D call from TCRdb, TRBD2, cannot be confirmed without DNA. This CDR3 contains 15 residues. Looked up from germline, CDR1 is LNHNV and CDR2 is YYDKDF (reference sequence). The CDR3 spells CATSRSRTSGGDQYF.

The rearrangement links TRBV20-1 to TRBJ1-5. CDR1 and CDR2 (germline): DFQATT, SNEGSKA (reference sequence). The CDR3 is 17 residues long. CDR3 residues: CSASGGEQPTGYQPQHF.

This sequence joins TRBV15 and TRBJ2-7; TCRdb calls TRBD1, which cannot be checked without DNA. The CDR3 loop spans 12 amino acids. Germline lookup yields CDR1 LNHNV and CDR2 YYDKDF (reference sequence). The CDR3 loop reads CATSRGPREQYF.

V is TRBV10-3 and J is TRBJ2-7. The CDR3 covers 12 residues. Germline V gene sequence: CDR1 ENHRY, CDR2 SYGVKD. The CDR3 protein is CAISAASYEQYF.

The gene calls are TRBV6-5 and TRBJ2-7; TCRdb names TRBD1, which stays unverified in the absence of DNA. CDR3 length: 17 amino acids. The germline CDR1 and CDR2 sequences are MNHEY and SVGAGI. CDR3 sequence reads: CASSYGRGRDGSYEQYF.

V is TRBV5-1 and J is TRBJ2-3; there is no DNA to check the TCRdb D call of TRBD2. The CDR3 length is 17 residues. Germline CDR1 is SGHRS and CDR2 is YFSETQ. The CDR3 loop reads CASSLGVGGGATDTQYF. The entire variable domain, with the rest obtained from reference TRBV5-1 and TRBJ2-3, is as follows: KAGVTQTPRYLIKTRGQQVTLSCSPISGHRSVSWYQQTPGQGLQFLFEYFSETQRNKGNFPGRFSGRQFSNSRSEMNVSTLELGDSALYLCASSLGVGGGATDTQYFGPGTRLTVL.

The chain recombines TRBV5-1 with TRBJ1-5; with no DNA, the TCRdb D assignment of TRBD1 cannot be verified. This CDR3 spans 14 amino acids. Germline V gene lookup returns CDR1 SGHRS and CDR2 YFSETQ. CDR3 amino acids: CASRRGEGDQPQHF. Full variable domain (remainder filled in from reference TRBV5-1 and TRBJ1-5): KAGVTQTPRYLIKTRGQQVTLSCSPISGHRSVSWYQQTPGQGLQFLFEYFSETQRNKGNFPGRFSGRQFSNSRSEMNVSTLELGDSALYLCASRRGEGDQPQHFGDGTRLSIL.

The chain uses TRBV7-9 and TRBJ2-7; TCRdb's assignment of TRBD1 cannot be checked, as there is no DNA. Looked up from germline, CDR1 is SEHNR and CDR2 is FQNEAQ (reference sequence). This CDR3 comprises 14 residues. The CDR3 is CASSSIQGIYEQYF.

V usage is TRBV12-3 or TRBV12-4 and J usage is TRBJ1-5; as DNA is missing, the TRBD1 call by TCRdb cannot be tested. CDR3 length equals 15 residues. The CDR3 sequence: CASTSTRTGSQPQHF.

The rearrangement uses TRBV2 and TRBJ1-2. The germline gives CDR1 SNHLY, CDR2 FYNNEI. The CDR3 totals 13 residues. CDR3 in amino acids: CASSEGRSYGYTF.

The genes are TRBV20-1 and TRBJ2-2; TCRdb selects TRBD1, and the lack of DNA leaves this call unchecked. The germline gives CDR1 DFQATT, CDR2 SNEGSKA (reference sequence). This CDR3 spans 15 amino acids. This chain's CDR3 is CSASRILSGAGELFF.

The rearrangement uses TRBV30 and TRBJ2-7; TCRdb lists TRBD1, though no DNA is available to test this call. This CDR3 has 13 amino acids. Germline V gives CDR1 GTSNPN, CDR2 SVGIG (reference sequence). The CDR3 here is CAWSIETGTEQYF.